What follows describes a single TCR beta chain. Its target antigen remains unknown. The record has no base qualities; no much larger clone is one base away. The V end gives up 2 bases and the J end 2 bases, leaving 4 bases in the junction not matched to a gene. The germline V gene specifies SGDLS as CDR1 and YYNGEE as CDR2. The CDR3 has 14 amino acids, counting the end cysteine and phenylalanine. Only CDR3 DNA is held: 42 bases, read in frame from base 1. This sample is drawn from a study of lymphopenia after photon versus proton radiotherapy (dated 2019 in TCRdb). A note on the overall study: The immunological effects of photon versus proton radiation therapy were compared in patients with gastrointestinal tumors who developed high-grade lymphopenia. The 20 patients in the cohort had gastrointestinal tumors, were treated with either photon or proton therapy, and subsequently developed lymphopenia. The study aimed to characterize how the two radiation modalities differ in their impact on the immune system. Results the study describes overall, beyond this receptor: During treatment, patients who received photon therapy lost naive T cells and TCR diversity and gained effector/memory populations, whereas patients who received proton therapy remained relatively stable. Across the cohort, among patients who died, a greater drop in TCR diversity after the nadir was inversely correlated with overall survival time. After the lymphocyte count nadir, oligoclonal expansion, especially of CD8+ Temra cells, was observed in photon-treated repertoires, and the drop in diversity was driven by this expansion. The survival association was examined only in patients who died, and the authors described better survival with proton therapy as a possibility, not as a demonstrated result.

To prepare the library, the immunoSEQ multiplex PCR assay was applied. Alongside multiparametric flow cytometry, deep sequencing of rearranged TCR beta loci was used to profile the T cell repertoires. As stored in TCRdb, this immuneACCESS dataset retains in-frame rearrangements with V and J assigned. A fraction of the clones does not appear; measured against another copy, unresolved V genes explain less than half of the discrepancy, and the remainder lacks a known reason. The sample yields 50,000 or so clones; 92% were counted once. Roughly 18% of the sample belongs to the ten largest clones. Rearrangement joined TRBV9 to TRBJ2-7, and 7 bases in between align with TRBD2. The sequence was collected from a woman aged 40 to 50 with cholangiocarcinoma. The source was peripheral blood, collected from a patient treated with photon-based radiotherapy. The DNA sequence is as follows: TGTGCCAGCAGCGTCCTAGCGGAAACCTACGAGCAGTACTTC. This gives the protein CASSVLAETYEQYF. The CDR3, completed at both ends by the reference TRBV9 and TRBJ2-7 genes, gives the full variable domain DSGVTQTPKHLITATGQRVTLRCSPRSGDLSVYWYQQSLDQGLQFLIQYYNGEERAKGNILERFSAQQFPDLHSELNLSSLELGDSALYFCASSVLAETYEQYFGPGTRLTVT.